The 15 T cell receptor beta chains reported below all come from one sample, sequenced in a study of CD8+ T cells in alopecia areata (dated by TCRdb to the late 2010s). Library preparation employed the immunoSEQ multiplex PCR assay. To provide template for TCR sequencing, every sample had RNA extracted and reverse transcribed into cDNA. TCRdb provides this immuneACCESS table in a form limited to in-frame rearrangements. Some clones are lacking; in checked studies, under half of them reflect an unresolved V gene, and why the rest are absent is not known. In all, the sample holds about 160,000 clones, and 87% of those were seen once. The top ten constitute about 14% of the sample. This specimen's time point label, interpreted: baseline before oral tofacitinib. The sequenced sample was CD8+ T cells sorted from blood, obtained at week 0. Every receptor here comes from a human donor with alopecia areata.

The CDR3 bases are TGTGCCAGCAGCCCCGGGGGCCACCAGCAGTTCTTC. Translating it yields CASSPGGHQQFF. The chain joins TRBV14 to TRBJ2-1; D is tentatively TRBD1 or TRBD2 (6 bases each). The CDR3 is made up of 12 amino acids. V lost 4 bases and J 11 bases, leaving 12 bases between the germline ends. Per the germline V gene, CDR1 is SGHDN and CDR2 is FVKESK. Based on the CDR3 plus reference TRBV14 and TRBJ2-1, the full variable domain is EAGVTQFPSHSVIEKGQTVTLRCDPISGHDNLYWYRRVMGKEIKFLLHFVKESKQDESGMPNNRFLAERTGGTYSTLKVQPAELEDSGVYFCASSPGGHQQFFGPGTRLTVL.

For the CDR3, the DNA is TGTGCCAGCACCGCGACCCATCCCGACGAGCAGTACTTC. It translates to CASTATHPDEQYF. The chain employs TRBV6-5 and TRBJ2-7; D ambiguous. Germline CDR1 reads MNHEY; CDR2 reads SVGAGI. V gave up 7 bases and J gave up 5 bases, with 15 bases separating them. The CDR3 totals 13 residues.

The chain employs TRBV2 and TRBJ2-3, with D possibly TRBD2 on 6 matching bases. Per germline, CDR1 SNHLY and CDR2 FYNNEI. V was shortened by 7 bases and J by 5 bases, with 19 bases between the two germline ends. The CDR3 is 15 amino acids. This chain's CDR3 is CASTQRGSPGDTQYF. CDR3 DNA sequence: TGTGCCAGCACTCAACGGGGGAGCCCGGGAGATACGCAGTATTTT.

This clone was observed a handful of times. The rearrangement links TRBV29-1 to TRBJ2-1; D is unresolved. This CDR3 contains 16 residues. Germline assignment: CDR1 SQVTM and CDR2 ANQGSEA. V lost 1 base, J lost 0 bases, and 13 bases lay in between. In DNA form, the CDR3 reads TGCAGCGTTGAAGGACTCTCCACTAACTCCTACAATGAGCAGTTCTTC. Its protein product is CSVEGLSTNSYNEQFF.

In regard to this clone: A junction end diverges from the germline sequence, so it may reflect a read error. The chain couples TRBV4-1 to TRBJ2-5; TRBD1 agrees at 7 bases. Germline V gene sequence: CDR1 MGHRA, CDR2 YSYEKL. This CDR3 contains 14 residues. CDR3 sequence (DNA): TGCGCCAGCAGCTACACAGGGGATCAAGGGACCCAGTACTTC. Its translation is CASSYTGDQGTQYF.

The V and J genes are TRBV2 and TRBJ1-5; a possible D gene is TRBD1 (6 bases). Germline lookup yields CDR1 SNHLY and CDR2 FYNNEI. V gave up 4 bases and J gave up 1 base, with 8 bases separating them. The CDR3 covers 14 residues. Here the CDR3 DNA reads TGTGCCAGCAGTGGTGGACAGAGCAATCAGCCCCAGCATTTT. It yields the protein CASSGGQSNQPQHF.

This chain uses TRBV7-9 with TRBJ2-3, with 9 bases fitting TRBD2. The CDR3 length is 15 residues. The germline V gene encodes CDR1 SEHNR and CDR2 FQNEAQ (reference sequence). The V segment lost 7 bases and the J segment 2 bases; nucleotides outside the gene matches: 7. CDR3 sequence reads: CASIRGGANTDTQYF. The CDR3 bases are TGTGCCAGCATTCGCGGGGGGGCTAACACAGATACGCAGTATTTT.

The chain links TRBV7-9 to TRBJ2-2, with 8 bases identical to TRBD1. The J segment lost 6 bases and the V segment lost 4 bases, leaving 10 bases of the junction unmatched. This CDR3 region has 16 residues. Germline assignment: CDR1 SEHNR and CDR2 FQNEAQ (reference sequence). CDR3 sequence reads: CASSSTGAVAAGELFF. The CDR3 DNA reads as TGTGCCAGCAGCTCGACAGGGGCGGTGGCGGCCGGGGAGCTGTTTTTT.

This sequence joins TRBV27 and TRBJ1-1; no firm D call. The CDR3 extends over 15 amino acids. Germline V lookup: CDR1 MNHEY, CDR2 SMNVEV (reference sequence). V was shortened by 5 bases and J by 7 bases, with 20 bases between the two germline ends. CDR3 amino acids: CASSRARYLVGEAFF. The CDR3 nucleotides are TGTGCCAGCAGTCGCGCGAGGTACCTAGTGGGTGAAGCTTTCTTT.

This clone appeared a few times. The gene calls are TRBV27 and TRBJ2-7; 9 nucleotides agree with TRBD1. Per germline, CDR1 MNHEY and CDR2 SMNVEV (reference sequence). Trimming cost V 5 bases and J 3 bases; bases outside gene matches: 5. This CDR3 has 14 residues. CDR3 sequence reads: CASSSTGQGYEQYF. CDR3 bases: TGTGCCAGCAGTAGTACGGGACAGGGCTACGAGCAGTACTTC.

The V call is TRBV7-2, the J call TRBJ2-4, with a weak D call TRBD2 (6 bases). V dropped 5 bases and J dropped 6 bases, with 23 bases sitting between them. In germline, CDR1 is SGHTA, CDR2 FQGNSA. The CDR3 is made up of 17 amino acids. CDR3: CASSPPHLWRVPNIQYF. The DNA for the CDR3 is TGTGCCAGCAGCCCTCCTCACCTTTGGAGGGTCCCAAACATTCAGTACTTC.

This clone was seen just once. This chain joins TRBV7-9 and TRBJ2-7; D unclear. Germline CDR1 and CDR2: SEHNR and FQNEAQ (reference sequence). V was shortened by 1 base and J by 3 bases, with 10 bases between the two germline ends. CDR3 length: 14 amino acids. CDR3 amino acids: CASSLENGNYEQYF. The CDR3 nucleotides are TGTGCCAGCAGCTTAGAAAACGGAAACTACGAGCAGTACTTC.

This rearrangement joins TRBV5-6 to TRBJ2-2, with D hard to call. This CDR3 region has 14 residues. V was cut by 0 bases and J by 5 bases, with 8 bases left in between. Germline CDR1 reads SGHDT; CDR2 reads YYEEEE. The CDR3 reads CASSLVSETGELFF. The CDR3 DNA reads as TGTGCCAGCAGCTTGGTATCCGAGACCGGGGAGCTGTTTTTT.

The chain is built from TRBV9 and TRBJ2-3; D assignment may be TRBD1 or TRBD2 (5 bases each). This CDR3 is 14 amino acids long. V lost 4 bases to trimming and J lost 7 bases, with 16 bases between them. The germline V gene has CDR1 SGDLS and CDR2 YYNGEE. CDR3 sequence reads: CASSTEGTDHTQYF. Written as DNA, the CDR3 is TGTGCCAGCAGCACAGAAGGGACCGACCATACGCAGTATTTT.

This chain uses TRBV6-5 with TRBJ2-1; 8 bases are shared with TRBD2. Losses at the gene ends were 0 bases for V and 8 bases for J; bases not matched to a gene: 9. Germline-derived CDR1 and CDR2 are MNHEY and SVGAGI. This CDR3 has 16 amino acids. This chain's CDR3 is CASSYSGRRGADEQFF. The CDR3 DNA is TGTGCCAGCAGTTACTCAGGAAGGCGGGGGGCCGATGAGCAGTTCTTC.